These T cell receptor beta chains were read from a single sample in a study of T cells in Graves' hyperthyroidism and ophthalmopathy. MiXCR was run by TCRdb on the multiplex PCR reads, yielding one entry per CDR3 protein. The repertoire holds around 540,000 distinct CDR3 sequences, with about 15% as singletons. The sample comprised blood. All receptors derive from a woman aged 30 to 39 with Graves' ophthalmopathy. The CDR3 runs from the conserved cysteine through the conserved F or W. Size is omitted from some rows. Given values are once, few, many or a class for expanded clones.

J gene,clone size,V gene,CDR3 protein
TRBJ2-1,.,TRBV5-1,CASSLEASGLNEQFF
TRBJ1-1,few,TRBV7-9,CASSLRDPGTGDFEAFF
TRBJ2-7,many,TRBV12-3/TRBV12-4,CASSLAPTGNSPSYEQYF
TRBJ1-3,.,TRBV10-3,CAIRPGQGSGNTIYF
TRBJ1-6,few,TRBV12-3/TRBV12-4,CASSLGQGDPLHF
TRBJ2-7,many,TRBV4-2,CASSQDLSEQYF
TRBJ1-5,.,TRBV4-1,CASSQGFHRGLNQPQHF
TRBJ1-1,few,TRBV6-1,CASSGQLGNTEAFF
TRBJ2-1,many,TRBV30,CACSGRASYNEQFF
TRBJ2-1,.,TRBV7-8,CASISGGYNEQFF
TRBJ2-1,many,TRBV20-1,CSAWGRVDEQFF
TRBJ2-1,.,TRBV12-3/TRBV12-4,CASSSYREDSYNEQFF
TRBJ1-2,few,TRBV13,CASSSATANYGYTF
TRBJ2-1,many,TRBV7-3,CASSLRPDNEQFF
TRBJ2-1,.,TRBV13,CASSGGLAGINEQFF
TRBJ1-6,.,TRBV4-3,CASSQQVPGSPLHF
TRBJ1-1,.,TRBV19,CATGDVGRTEAFF
TRBJ2-2,few,TRBV9,CASTGTDPTGGELFF
TRBJ2-7,many,TRBV11-2,CASSHRGVPYEQYF
TRBJ1-4,many,TRBV12-3/TRBV12-4,CASSYGGQGNEKLFF
TRBJ2-5,many,TRBV7-9,CASSLRTWDETQYF
TRBJ2-7,few,TRBV28,CASSPRPGVEQYF
TRBJ2-3,.,TRBV5-4,CASSPGGRDTDTQYF
TRBJ2-7,few,TRBV10-3,CAIMSLDSYEQYF
TRBJ2-7,few,TRBV4-3,CASSLKTGGEQYF
TRBJ2-2,.,TRBV2,CASKRDPTNTGELFF
TRBJ2-5,few,TRBV5-1,CASSFTGTLGETQYF